Presented here are 3 T cell receptor beta chains from one specimen sequenced in a study of T-cell memory formation after mild COVID-19. A single record per CDR3 protein comes from TCRdb applying MiXCR to the 5' RACE reads. Seen here are approximately 240,000 distinct CDR3 sequences, around 15% observed once, and the top ten hold approximately 3.6%. Material: PBMCs or a T cell subset sorted from them (not recorded which). All receptors come from a man between 18 and 35 years old who had mild COVID-19 (a few samples of this study predate the infection). Cell type and time point are not known.

This chain connects TRBV30 to TRBJ2-1; a weak D match, TRBD1 (6 bases). V lost 3 bases, J lost 1 base, and 16 bases lay in between. The CDR3 spans 16 residues. The germline CDR1 and CDR2 sequences are GTSNPN and SVGIG (reference sequence). CDR3 in DNA: TGTGCCTGGAGCTGGGCAGGGGCCGCGTCCTACAATGAGCAGTTCTTC. This sequence encodes CAWSWAGAASYNEQFF. The variable domain in full, completed from reference TRBV30 and TRBJ2-1, reads SQTIHQWPATLVQPVGSPLSLECTVEGTSNPNLYWYRQAAGRGLQLLFYSVGIGQISSEVPQNLSASRPQDRQFILSSKKLLLSDSGFYLCAWSWAGAASYNEQFFGPGTRLTVL.

The chain carries TRBV4-3 and TRBJ2-2; 9 bases agree with TRBD2. The CDR3 has 19 amino acids. V trimming: 0 bases; J trimming: 0 bases; junction bases outside the gene matches: 8. CDR1 and CDR2 (germline): LGHNA, YSLEER. The chain's CDR3 is CASSQDFTGTSSNTGELFF. The CDR3 coding sequence is TGCGCCAGCAGCCAAGATTTTACCGGGACTAGCTCGAACACCGGGGAGCTGTTTTTT.

The chain employs TRBV20-1 and TRBJ2-1, with D maybe TRBD2 (6 bases). V was shortened by 5 bases and J by 6 bases, with 14 bases between the two germline ends. The CDR3 consists of 13 residues. Germline V gives CDR1 DFQATT, CDR2 SNEGSKA (reference sequence). As DNA, the CDR3 is TGCAGTGCTGCCCGGGGAGGCGTCAATGAGCAGTTCTTC. Translated, it gives CSAARGGVNEQFF.